This T cell receptor beta chain originates from a study of blood T cell repertoires in COVID-19. The assay was immunoSEQ multiplex PCR, and TCRdb's table has in-frame clones only and misses some. Among roughly 190,000 clones listed, approximately 91% were seen once. This sequence originates from a woman in her forties who had recovered from COVID-19. The sequenced sample was peripheral blood.

This CDR3 is CASSDRFGNTEAFF. CDR3 DNA: TGTGCCAGCAGTGACAGGTTTGGGAACACTGAAGCTTTCTTT. The chain carries TRBV2 and TRBJ1-1; D is unresolved. Looked up from germline, CDR1 is SNHLY and CDR2 is FYNNEI. The V end was cut by 3 bases, the J end by 1 base, with 9 bases between. The CDR3 runs to 14 residues.